The 18 T cell receptor beta chains listed next were all sequenced from one sample in a study of cytomegalovirus exposure and HLA in healthy donors. TCRdb keeps only in-frame clones here, not all; method: immunoSEQ multiplex PCR. This sample carries around 170,000 clones, around 90% of them seen once, and the ten largest clones take roughly 3%. The source material was PBMCs. The receptor source for this set is a man aged 18 to 29 in good health and CMV-seronegative.

The chain has TRBV19 and TRBJ1-5; D uncertain. V was pared by 2 bases and J by 6 bases, with 14 bases between. The CDR3 length is 15 residues. The germline gives CDR1 LNHDA, CDR2 SQIVND (reference sequence). For the CDR3, the DNA is TGTGCCAGTAGTATATTCCTCCATTCGGGTCAGCCCCAGCATTTT. It translates to CASSIFLHSGQPQHF.

The chain uses TRBV27 and TRBJ2-3; possible D gene TRBD2, 5 bases. CDR1 and CDR2 (germline): MNHEY, SMNVEV (reference sequence). The CDR3 totals 15 residues. Trimming pared 8 bases from V and 0 bases from J, leaving 15 bases between. The CDR3 nucleotides read TGTGCCAGCGGTCCGGTGGGAGAAAGCACAGATACGCAGTATTTT. It specifies CASGPVGESTDTQYF.

V gene TRBV18 combines with J gene TRBJ2-5; the match to TRBD1 covers 11 bases. The CDR3 contains 15 residues. From germline, CDR1 is KGHSH and CDR2 LQKENI. J was trimmed by 5 bases and V by 0 bases; bases with no gene match: 2. Here the CDR3 reads CASSPPGTGGETQYF. The CDR3 DNA is TGTGCCAGCTCACCACCCGGGACAGGGGGGGAGACCCAGTACTTC.

The rearrangement joins TRBV27 to TRBJ2-1, with 8 nucleotides matching TRBD2. This CDR3 comprises 14 residues. Germline trimming cut 4 bases from V and 7 bases from J; bases unmatched to any gene: 6. Germline loops: CDR1 MNHEY, CDR2 SMNVEV (reference sequence). CDR3 in DNA: TGTGCCAGCAGTTCGGAACTAGCGGTAAATGAGCAGTTCTTC. Protein: CASSSELAVNEQFF.

The chain employs TRBV27 and TRBJ1-1, with D unclear. Per the germline V gene, CDR1 is MNHEY and CDR2 is SMNVEV (reference sequence). Trimming cost V 8 bases and J 0 bases, with 10 bases left between them. The CDR3 covers 13 residues. CDR3 nucleotides: TGTGCCAGCGGAGCGGCTTTGAACACTGAAGCTTTCTTT. Its translation is CASGAALNTEAFF.

The chain links TRBV5-1 to TRBJ2-5; 9 nucleotides agree with TRBD2. The V gene end was trimmed by 2 bases and the J gene end by 5 bases; junction bases not matched to a gene: 4. The CDR3 length is 14 residues. CDR1 SGHRS and CDR2 YFSETQ come from the germline V gene. CDR3 in DNA: TGCGCCAGCAGCTTTGCGGGGGGGCAGGAGACCCAGTACTTC. Protein: CASSFAGGQETQYF.

The chain has TRBV27 and TRBJ2-2; 9 bases line up with TRBD1. V was pared by 2 bases and J by 5 bases, with 6 bases of the junction left unmatched. The CDR3 runs 16 residues. CDR1 and CDR2 (germline): MNHEY, SMNVEV (reference sequence). CDR3 DNA sequence: TGTGCCAGCAGTTTAAATCCGGGACAGGGTACCGGGGAGCTGTTTTTT. Its protein product is CASSLNPGQGTGELFF.

The chain recombines TRBV9 with TRBJ2-7; 7 nucleotides line up with TRBD1. The V gene's germline CDR1 is SGDLS and CDR2 YYNGEE. The junction had 5 bases not matched to a gene; V was cut back by 3 bases and J by 2 bases. The CDR3 loop spans 14 amino acids. The CDR3 coding sequence is TGTGCCAGCAGCGCGACAGGGCAAACCTACGAGCAGTACTTC. This sequence encodes CASSATGQTYEQYF.

The chain couples TRBV11-2 to TRBJ1-2; D gene uncertain. This CDR3 is built from 13 residues. The V gene lost 5 bases and the J gene lost 8 bases, with 15 bases spanning the gap. Germline loops: CDR1 SGHAT, CDR2 FQNNGV. The DNA for the CDR3 is TGTGCCAGCAGCCCTAATCCCGGGGAAGGCTACACCTTC. Amino acids: CASSPNPGEGYTF.

V is TRBV10-3 and J is TRBJ1-5; D possibly corresponds to TRBD1 (6 bases). Germline V gene data show CDR1 as ENHRY and CDR2 as SYGVKD. This CDR3 has 15 amino acids. With 5 bases removed from V and 2 bases from J, the gap between germline ends came to 13 bases. Here the CDR3 DNA reads TGTGCCATCAGTCCAGGGGTGGTTGGCAATCAGCCCCAGCATTTT. Its translation is CAISPGVVGNQPQHF.

The chain joins TRBV18 to TRBJ1-2; D may be TRBD1 (5 bases). Trimming cost V 6 bases and J 5 bases, with 13 bases left between them. The germline gives CDR1 KGHSH, CDR2 LQKENI. This CDR3 spans 13 amino acids. The CDR3 spells CASSLPGGYGYTF. In DNA, the CDR3 is TGTGCCAGCTCGCTGCCGGGGGGGTATGGCTACACCTTC.

The sample holds a few counts of this clone. The V gene is TRBV5-4, the J gene TRBJ2-1; D is unresolved. This CDR3 contains 12 residues. Germline CDR1 and CDR2: SGHNT and YYREEE (reference sequence). Trimming shortened V by 3 bases and J by 5 bases, and 6 bases separated the two germline ends. The CDR3 loop is CASSSEDNEQFF. CDR3 nucleotides: TGTGCCAGCAGCTCCGAGGACAATGAGCAGTTCTTC.

The V and J genes are TRBV5-1 and TRBJ1-4; tentative D call: TRBD1 (6 bases). Germline V gene lookup returns CDR1 SGHRS and CDR2 YFSETQ. This CDR3 is 14 amino acids long. V was clipped by 0 bases and J by 4 bases, with 7 bases between them. The CDR3 bases are TGCGCCAGCAGCTTGGGACAGGTTAATGAAAAACTGTTTTTT. Its protein is CASSLGQVNEKLFF.

This clone was counted a few times. V gene TRBV5-1 combines with J gene TRBJ1-4; 11 nucleotides match TRBD1. In germline, CDR1 is SGHRS, CDR2 YFSETQ. The CDR3 is made up of 17 amino acids. V shed 4 bases and J 7 bases; nucleotides not matched to a gene: 12. The CDR3 nucleotides are TGCGCCAGCAGCCCGCCGCGACCCGGGACAGGGGGTGAAAAACTGTTTTTT. It specifies CASSPPRPGTGGEKLFF.

V and J are TRBV27 and TRBJ2-1, with TRBD2 as a possible D gene (6 bases). The CDR3 has 18 amino acids. Germline assignment: CDR1 MNHEY and CDR2 SMNVEV (reference sequence). V lost 4 bases and J lost 7, with 26 bases in between. The CDR3 DNA reads as TGTGCCAGCAGTTCTCTTACTTTCAACCCCGGAGGGAGGAATGAGCAGTTCTTC. This sequence encodes CASSSLTFNPGGRNEQFF.

Here the CDR3 reads CASSLGAGGDYGYTF. The CDR3 region has the DNA TGTGCCAGCAGCTTGGGGGCAGGGGGTGACTATGGCTACACCTTC. The rearrangement joins TRBV5-4 to TRBJ1-2; TRBD1 matches 7 bases. CDR3 size: 15 residues. V dropped 0 bases and J dropped 3; count of bases not matched to a gene: 5. The V gene's germline CDR1 is SGHNT and CDR2 YYREEE (reference sequence).

The J gene is TRBJ2-7, the V gene TRBV5-1, with 7 bases aligning to TRBD2. V lost 6 bases and J lost 0; bases outside the gene matches: 12. The CDR3 is 16 residues long. Germline V gene sequence: CDR1 SGHRS, CDR2 YFSETQ. In DNA form, the CDR3 reads TGCGCCAGCACCCCCGACTTCGGGAGGAGCTCCTACGAGCAGTACTTC. It codes for CASTPDFGRSSYEQYF.

The gene calls are TRBV28 and TRBJ1-5; 7 bases agree with TRBD1. The J segment lost 3 bases and the V segment lost 3 bases, leaving 5 bases of the junction unmatched. Germline V gene lookup returns CDR1 MDHEN and CDR2 SYDVKM. CDR3 length: 15 amino acids. This CDR3 is CASSFHTGANQPQHF. The DNA for the CDR3 is TGTGCCAGCAGTTTTCATACAGGGGCCAATCAGCCCCAGCATTTT.